The source of this TCR beta chain is a study of blood T cell repertoires in COVID-19. Looking at the study overall: Researchers got acute and convalescent COVID-19 samples from the United States, Italy and Spain. PBMCs, B-cell-depleted T cells, or T cells provided the cDNA or gDNA that made up the material.

In the original analysis: Estimates of nucleated cell counts were drawn from the amplification of reference gene primers. Libraries were prepared by immunoSEQ multiplex PCR; TCRdb keeps only in-frame clonotypes and omits some of them. The V and J calls and clone size come from that table; D and trimming were worked out from the DNA. Found here are 150,000 to 200,000 clones, under 95% of them singletons; the top ten hold roughly a sixth. CDR3 length equals 16 residues. V gave up 4 bases and J gave up 2 bases; unmatched junction bases: 4. This sequence was found in a man aged 55 to 69 with active or convalescent COVID-19. J is TRBJ2-5 and V is TRBV5-3; the match to TRBD2 covers 14 bases. TRBV5-3 is an open reading frame, and its role is uncertain. Sequencing used peripheral blood. CDR3 DNA sequence: TGTGCCAGAAGCCCGGGACTAGCGGGGGTACAAGAGACCCAGTACTTC. Translated, it gives CARSPGLAGVQETQYF.